This TCR beta chain was captured by sequencing in a study of CD8 T cells in Susac syndrome. Note on this clonotype: The target antigen is unknown.

Findings and limits, study-wide: The study conceded that relatively few individuals underwent its TCR sequencing and HLA analysis. Clonal expansion was not seen in any Susac syndrome CD4+ T cell repertoire.

A quantity of about 0.5 to 1 ug RNA underwent reverse transcription using random hexamers. By means of immunoSEQ multiplex PCR, TCR beta CDR3 spanning 54 Vbeta and 13 Jbeta underwent amplification. MiXCR, run by TCRdb on the immunoSEQ multiplex PCR reads, gives a single entry per CDR3 protein. Among around 180,000 distinct CDR3 sequences listed, around 94% were seen once. TEMRA cells were FACS-enriched, while CD8+ and CD4+ T cells were negatively isolated. CDR1 is MNHEY, CDR2 SVGAGI, per germline. The CDR3 totals 14 residues. V was pared by 6 bases and J by 7 bases, with 6 bases of the junction left unmatched.

The TCR was taken from a human donor with Susac syndrome. J is TRBJ1-6 and V is TRBV6-5, with 7 bases that match TRBD1. What was sequenced was CD4+ T cells from PBMCs. The CDR3 sequence: CASSPRGTNSPLHF. The DNA of the CDR3 is TGTGCCAGCAGCCCCAGGGGGACCAATTCACCCCTCCACTTT.